One T cell receptor (beta chain) is described in this entry. The source of the sample is a study of blood T cell repertoires in COVID-19. This table comes from immunoSEQ multiplex PCR, and its TCRdb copy is limited to in-frame clones, with some not included. Among a few hundred thousand clones listed, roughly 90% were seen once. While infection was still active, Seattle patients were enrolled and then followed longitudinally. V was clipped by 7 bases and J by 10 bases, with 17 bases between them. Germline values: CDR1 SGHTA, CDR2 FQGNSA. The CDR3 is 14 amino acids. The sequence was collected from a woman aged 55-69 years with COVID-19, enrolled during active disease. The sample consisted of peripheral blood. The chain couples TRBV7-2 to TRBJ1-6; D perhaps matches TRBD1 (5 bases). The DNA for the CDR3 is TGTGCCAGCAACTGGGAGGGGACCAGCTCACCCCTCCACTTT. It specifies CASNWEGTSSPLHF.